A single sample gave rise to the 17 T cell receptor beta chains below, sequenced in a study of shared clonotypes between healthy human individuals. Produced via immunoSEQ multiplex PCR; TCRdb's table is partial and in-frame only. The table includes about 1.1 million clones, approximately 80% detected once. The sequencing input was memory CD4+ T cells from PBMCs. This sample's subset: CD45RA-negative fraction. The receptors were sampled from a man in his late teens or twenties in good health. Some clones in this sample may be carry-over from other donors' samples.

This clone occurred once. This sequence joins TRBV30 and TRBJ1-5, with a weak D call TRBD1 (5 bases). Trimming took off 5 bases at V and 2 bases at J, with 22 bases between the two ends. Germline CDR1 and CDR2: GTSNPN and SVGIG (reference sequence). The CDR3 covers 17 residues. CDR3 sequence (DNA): TGTGCCTGGCATTTCCCCGGGACTCCTAGGGGCAATCAGCCCCAGCATTTT. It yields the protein CAWHFPGTPRGNQPQHF.

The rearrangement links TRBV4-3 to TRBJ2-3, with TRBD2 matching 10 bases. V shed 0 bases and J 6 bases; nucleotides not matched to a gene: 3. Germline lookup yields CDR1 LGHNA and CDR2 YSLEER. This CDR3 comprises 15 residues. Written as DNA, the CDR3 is TGCGCCAGCAGCCAAGAAGCGGGAGGGAGGGATACGCAGTATTTT. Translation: CASSQEAGGRDTQYF.

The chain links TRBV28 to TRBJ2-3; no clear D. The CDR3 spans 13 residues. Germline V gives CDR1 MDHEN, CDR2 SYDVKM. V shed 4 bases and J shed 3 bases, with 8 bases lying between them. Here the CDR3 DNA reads TGTGCCAGCAGTTATCAGACGACAGATACGCAGTATTTT. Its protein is CASSYQTTDTQYF.

CDR3 region: CASSWVEPSGETQYF. DNA for the CDR3: TGTGCCAGCAGTTGGGTCGAGCCCTCAGGAGAGACCCAGTACTTC. The chain is built from TRBV28 and TRBJ2-5; D is unresolved. V shed 4 bases and J shed 4 bases, with 16 bases lying between them. CDR1 MDHEN and CDR2 SYDVKM come from the germline V gene. This CDR3 contains 15 residues.

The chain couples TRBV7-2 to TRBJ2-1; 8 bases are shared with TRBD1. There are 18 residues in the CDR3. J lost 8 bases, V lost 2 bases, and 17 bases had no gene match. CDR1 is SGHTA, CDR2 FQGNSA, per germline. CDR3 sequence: CASSLIGGGQAGSYEQFF. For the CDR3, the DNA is TGTGCCAGCAGCTTAATCGGAGGGGGACAGGCCGGATCCTATGAGCAGTTCTTC.

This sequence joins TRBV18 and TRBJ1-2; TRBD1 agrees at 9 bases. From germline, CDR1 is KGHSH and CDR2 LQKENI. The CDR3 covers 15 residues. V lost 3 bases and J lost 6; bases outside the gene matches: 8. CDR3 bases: TGTGCCAGCTCACCCTTGGGACAGGGAGACCATGGCTACACCTTC. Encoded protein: CASSPLGQGDHGYTF.

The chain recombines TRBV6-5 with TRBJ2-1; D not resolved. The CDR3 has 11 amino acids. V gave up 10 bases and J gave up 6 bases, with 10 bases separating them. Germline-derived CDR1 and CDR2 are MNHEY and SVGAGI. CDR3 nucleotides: TGTGCCACGCAGCTAGGCAATGAGCAGTTCTTC. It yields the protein CATQLGNEQFF.

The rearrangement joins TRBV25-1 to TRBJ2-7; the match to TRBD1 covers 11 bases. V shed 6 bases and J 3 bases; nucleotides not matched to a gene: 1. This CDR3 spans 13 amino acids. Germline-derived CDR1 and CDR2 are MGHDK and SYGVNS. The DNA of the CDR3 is TGTGCCAGCAGGGGACAGGGGGTCTACGAGCAGTACTTC. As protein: CASRGQGVYEQYF.

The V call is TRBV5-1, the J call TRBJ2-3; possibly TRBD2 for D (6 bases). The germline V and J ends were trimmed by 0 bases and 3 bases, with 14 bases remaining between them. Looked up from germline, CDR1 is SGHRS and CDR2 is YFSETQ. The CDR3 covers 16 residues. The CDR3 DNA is TGCGCCAGCAGCTTGGATCCCTCTGCGGGAACAGATACGCAGTATTTT. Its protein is CASSLDPSAGTDTQYF.

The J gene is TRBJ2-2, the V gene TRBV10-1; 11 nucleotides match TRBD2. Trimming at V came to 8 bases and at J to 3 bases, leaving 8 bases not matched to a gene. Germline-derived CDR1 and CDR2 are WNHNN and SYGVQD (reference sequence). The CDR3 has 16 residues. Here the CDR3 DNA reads TGCGCCAGCGATCGACTAGCGGGACCTTACACCGGGGAGCTGTTTTTT. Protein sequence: CASDRLAGPYTGELFF.

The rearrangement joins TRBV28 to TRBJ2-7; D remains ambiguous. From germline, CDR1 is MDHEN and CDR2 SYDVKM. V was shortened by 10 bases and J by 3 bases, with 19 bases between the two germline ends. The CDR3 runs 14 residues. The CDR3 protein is CATRSRWRIYEQYF. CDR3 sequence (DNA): TGTGCCACCCGTTCCCGTTGGCGGATCTACGAGCAGTACTTC.

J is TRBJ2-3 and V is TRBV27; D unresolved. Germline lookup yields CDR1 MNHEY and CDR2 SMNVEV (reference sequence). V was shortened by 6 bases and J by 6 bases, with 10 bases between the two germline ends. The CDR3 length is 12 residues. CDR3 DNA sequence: TGTGCCAGCAGCCCCGAGTACGATACGCAGTATTTT. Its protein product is CASSPEYDTQYF.

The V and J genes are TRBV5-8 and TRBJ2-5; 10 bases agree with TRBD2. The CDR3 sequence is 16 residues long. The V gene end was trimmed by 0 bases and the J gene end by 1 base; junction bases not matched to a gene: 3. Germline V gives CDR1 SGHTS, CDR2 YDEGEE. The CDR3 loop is CASSLAGLAVQETQYF. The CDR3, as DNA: TGTGCCAGCAGCTTGGCCGGACTAGCGGTCCAAGAGACCCAGTACTTC.

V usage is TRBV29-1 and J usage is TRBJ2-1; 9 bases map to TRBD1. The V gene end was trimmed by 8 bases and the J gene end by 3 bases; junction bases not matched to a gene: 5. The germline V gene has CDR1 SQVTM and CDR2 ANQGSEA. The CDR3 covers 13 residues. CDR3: CSIRTGVYNEQFF. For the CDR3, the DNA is TGCAGCATTAGGACAGGGGTCTACAATGAGCAGTTCTTC.

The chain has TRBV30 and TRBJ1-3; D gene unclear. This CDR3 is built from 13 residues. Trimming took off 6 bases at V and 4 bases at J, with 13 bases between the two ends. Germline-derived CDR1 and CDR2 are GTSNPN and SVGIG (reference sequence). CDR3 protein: CACNLMGGNTIYF. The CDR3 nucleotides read TGTGCCTGTAATTTGATGGGGGGAAACACCATATATTTT.

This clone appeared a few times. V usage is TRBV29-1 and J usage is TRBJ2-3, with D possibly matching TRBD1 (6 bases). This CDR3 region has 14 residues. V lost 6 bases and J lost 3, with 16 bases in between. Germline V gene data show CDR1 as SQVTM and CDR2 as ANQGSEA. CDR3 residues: CSVRQGFSTDTQYF. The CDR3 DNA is TGCAGCGTGCGGCAGGGGTTTTCTACAGATACGCAGTATTTT.

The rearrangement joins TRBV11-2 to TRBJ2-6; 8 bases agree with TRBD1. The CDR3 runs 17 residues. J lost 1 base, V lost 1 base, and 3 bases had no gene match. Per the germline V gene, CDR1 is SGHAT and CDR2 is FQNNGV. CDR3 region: CASSLGQGTSGANVLTF. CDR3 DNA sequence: TGTGCCAGCAGCTTAGGACAGGGGACTTCTGGGGCCAACGTCCTGACTTTC. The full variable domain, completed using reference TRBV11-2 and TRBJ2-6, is EAGVAQSPRYKIIEKRQSVAFWCNPISGHATLYWYQQILGQGPKLLIQFQNNGVVDDSQLPKDRFSAERLKGVDSTLKIQPAKLEDSAVYLCASSLGQGTSGANVLTFGAGSRLTVL.